Listed below are T cell receptor beta chains from one sample, sequenced in a study of beta chain features in type 1 diabetes. TCRdb's copy holds only in-frame clones and misses some; the assay was immunoSEQ multiplex PCR. The sample lists about 260,000 clones, around 22% seen once, with 0.012% in the top ten. Sequencing was carried out using naive CD4+ T cells from blood. The receptors originated from a woman aged 30 to 39 with type 1 diabetes. Each CDR3 is given with its conserved first and last residue. Fields, in order: J gene, D gene, clone size, V gene, CDR3 DNA, CDR3 protein. The D gene is left open where the match is weak. Some rows have no size entry. The others give once, few or many, or a class for an expanded clone.

>TRBJ1-1|.|few|TRBV2
TGTGCCAGCACGGTGGTCACTGAAGCTTTCTTT
CASTVVTEAFF
>TRBJ2-1|.|few|TRBV30
TGTGCCTGGAGTGTAGGACAGAAACAGTTCTTC
CAWSVGQKQFF
>TRBJ2-1|TRBD1|few|TRBV7-9
TGTGCCAGCAGCTTTAGATGGGGACAGGGGATAGGTGAGCAGTTCTTC
CASSFRWGQGIGEQFF
>TRBJ2-7|.|.|TRBV15
TGTGCCACCAGCAGAGATCCCGCGGGGCCCTACGAGCAGTACTTC
CATSRDPAGPYEQYF
>TRBJ1-2|.|.|TRBV5-6
TGTGCCAGCAGCCATGGACGGGAGGGAGGCTACACCTTC
CASSHGREGGYTF
>TRBJ2-5|.|.|TRBV5-4
TGTGCCAGCAGCTTGGGCGGATTTAAGGAGACCCAGTACTTC
CASSLGGFKETQYF
>TRBJ2-1|.|few|TRBV9
TGTGCCAGCAGCGTAGGTGTCAGTGAGCAGTTCTTC
CASSVGVSEQFF
>TRBJ2-1|.|.|TRBV30
TGTGCCCGTAGCGGCCTAACTTTCAATGAGCAGTTCTTC
CARSGLTFNEQFF
>TRBJ2-7|TRBD2|.|TRBV30
TGTGCCTGGAGCCTAAAGGGACTAGCGGGCACCTACGAGCAGTACTTC
CAWSLKGLAGTYEQYF
>TRBJ1-2|.|few|TRBV29-1
TGCAGCGTTTCAACAGGGTCCCAAACAAATGGCTACACCTTC
CSVSTGSQTNGYTF
>TRBJ2-3|TRBD2|.|TRBV27
TGTGCCAGCAGTTTAGAGCGGGGGTTCACAGATACGCAGTATTTT
CASSLERGFTDTQYF
>TRBJ2-5|.|.|TRBV5-4
TGTGCCAGCAGCAGATCGCTGGAGTTGGAGACCCAGTACTTC
CASSRSLELETQYF
>TRBJ1-4|TRBD1|few|TRBV18
TGTGCCAGCTCACCACCGGGACAGAGTAATGAAAAACTGTTTTTT
CASSPPGQSNEKLFF
>TRBJ2-1|TRBD2|few|TRBV12-5
TGTGCTAGTGGCACGAGCGGGAGCTCCTACAATGAGCAGTTCTTC
CASGTSGSSYNEQFF
>TRBJ1-3|TRBD1|few|TRBV29-1
TGCAGCGTTGAAACGGACAGGGTATCTGGAAACACCATATATTTT
CSVETDRVSGNTIYF
>TRBJ2-5|TRBD2|.|TRBV4-1
TGCGCCAGCAGCCAGCTGACTAGCGGCCAAGAGACCCAGTACTTC
CASSQLTSGQETQYF
>TRBJ2-7|.|.|TRBV9
TGTGCCAGCAGCGCCGGTCACGAGCAGTACTTC
CASSAGHEQYF
>TRBJ2-1|.|.|TRBV5-1
TGCGCCAGCAGCTTGAGAGACTCTGAGCAGTTCTTC
CASSLRDSEQFF
>TRBJ2-2|TRBD2|few|TRBV5-4
TGTGCCAGCAGACGCCTCGGGACTAGATCCGGGGAGCTGTTTTTT
CASRRLGTRSGELFF
>TRBJ2-7|TRBD2|.|TRBV29-1
TGCAGCGTTGTGCTAGCGGGAGGAATCTCCTACGAGCAGTACTTC
CSVVLAGGISYEQYF
>TRBJ1-1|TRBD1|few|TRBV5-1
TGCGCCAGCAGCTTGGGTGACAGGGGAGCCGCTGAAGCTTTCTTT
CASSLGDRGAAEAFF
>TRBJ1-5|.|.|TRBV25-1
TGTGCCAGCAGTGACCCTGGCGGCCAACAGCCCCAGCATTTT
CASSDPGGQQPQHF
>TRBJ1-2|.|few|TRBV28
TGTGCCAGCAGCCTGGTCGGGAAGGGCTACACCTTC
CASSLVGKGYTF
>TRBJ2-4|.|few|TRBV5-4
TGTGCCAGCAGCTTGCGGACAGAGAAAAACATTCAGTACTTC
CASSLRTEKNIQYF
>TRBJ2-4|.|.|TRBV19
TGTGCCAGTAGTCCGGGGAGACTTAGGGTTTACTTC
CASSPGRLRVYF
>TRBJ1-1|TRBD1|few|TRBV29-1
TGCAGCGTAGACGGACAGGGGGCAGGGGAAGCTTTCTTT
CSVDGQGAGEAFF
>TRBJ2-3|TRBD2|few|TRBV7-8
TGTGCCAGCAGCTTGCCGGGACTAGCGGGAGCTTTTGCGCAGTATTTT
CASSLPGLAGAFAQYF
>TRBJ1-2|.|.|TRBV30
TGTGCCTGGAGTGTGGGAGGGCCGGGCGGCTACACCTTC
CAWSVGGPGGYTF
>TRBJ2-5|.|.|TRBV7-3
TGTGCCAGCAGCTTAACGCACTCCGATCAAGAGACCCAGTACTTC
CASSLTHSDQETQYF
>TRBJ2-7|.|.|TRBV28
TGTGCCAGCAGCCCGAACCCGGGAGCCTCCTACGAGCAGTACTTC
CASSPNPGASYEQYF
>TRBJ2-1|.|.|TRBV4-1
TGCGCCAGCAGCATCAGGGCGTCCTACAATGAGCAGTTCTTC
CASSIRASYNEQFF
>TRBJ2-7|.|few|TRBV6-1
TGTGCCAGCAGTGAGCGGACACGGTACGAGCAGTACTTC
CASSERTRYEQYF
>TRBJ2-1|.|few|TRBV19
TGTGCCAGTAGTACCATCCAAAATGAGCAGTTCTTC
CASSTIQNEQFF
>TRBJ2-1|.|.|TRBV18
TGTGCCAGCTCGAGGGGGAGCGGGATACGTGGGGGTGAGCAGTTCTTC
CASSRGSGIRGGEQFF
>TRBJ2-2|TRBD2|.|TRBV30
TGTGCCTGGAGTGTAAGGGGACTAGCGGAGAACACCGGGGAGCTGTTTTTT
CAWSVRGLAENTGELFF
>TRBJ2-5|.|few|TRBV7-2
TGTGCCAGCAGTGCCTGGGAGGCAGAGACCCAGTACTTC
CASSAWEAETQYF
>TRBJ2-7|TRBD1|few|TRBV5-1
TGCGCCAGCAGCTTTGACAGGGGGCAAGAGGAGCAGTACTTC
CASSFDRGQEEQYF
>TRBJ2-3|.|.|TRBV11-2
TGTGCCAGCAGCTTAGACGGACGGGAGTGGGGGACGCAGTATTTT
CASSLDGREWGTQYF
>TRBJ2-7|.|few|TRBV11-2
TGTGCCAGCAGCTCTAGAGAGGGCTTTCCCCACGAGCAGTACTTC
CASSSREGFPHEQYF
>TRBJ2-3|.|few|TRBV15
TGTGCCACCAGCAGAAAACTAGCAAGGTCGGCAGATACGCAGTATTTT
CATSRKLARSADTQYF
>TRBJ1-5|TRBD1|.|TRBV7-9
TGTGCCAGCAGCCCGGGACAGACTAATAATCAGCCCCAGCATTTT
CASSPGQTNNQPQHF
>TRBJ1-2|.|few|TRBV5-4
TGTGCCAGCAGCTTCATTCGGGAGAACTATGGCTACACCTTC
CASSFIRENYGYTF
>TRBJ2-5|TRBD1|.|TRBV10-3
TGTGCCATCAAAACCGACAGGGAGGAGACCCAGTACTTC
CAIKTDREETQYF
>TRBJ1-4|.|few|TRBV29-1
TGCAGCGCTAGGGGTCAGCATGAAAAACTGTTTTTT
CSARGQHEKLFF
>TRBJ1-4|TRBD1|.|TRBV28
TGTGCCAGCAGCCAACAGGGGGCCGGGGAAAAACTGTTTTTT
CASSQQGAGEKLFF
>TRBJ2-1|.|few|TRBV5-4
TGTGCCAGCAGCTTGGACGGGGTGACCTACAATGAGCAGTTCTTC
CASSLDGVTYNEQFF
>TRBJ2-5|TRBD2|.|TRBV18
TGTGCCAGCTCACCACTCCCGGGAGGAGGGGAGACCCAGTACTTC
CASSPLPGGGETQYF